This T cell receptor (beta chain) was identified in a study of blood T cell repertoires in COVID-19. Study as a whole: Samples came from the United States, Italy and Spain, spanning acute and convalescent COVID-19. From T cells, B-cell-depleted T cells, or PBMCs came the material, which was cDNA or gDNA.

Germline V gene data show CDR1 as SGHKS and CDR2 as YYEKEE (reference sequence). The CDR3 spans 15 residues. V gave up 5 bases and J gave up 0 bases; unmatched junction bases: 7. The cohort comprised adults aged 18 to 89 years residing in 20 to 30 US areas. The authors' processing: Scientists estimated how many nucleated cells there were by amplifying reference gene primers. Profiling relied on immunoSEQ multiplex PCR, and the TCRdb table lists in-frame clones only, not all of them. Clone size and the V and J calls come from that table; the DNA yielded D and trimming. The sample lists 250,000 to 300,000 clones; about four fifths were seen once.

The sequenced sample was PBMCs or T cells enriched from blood (not recorded which). The genes are TRBV5-5 and TRBJ1-1; 7 bases are a match to TRBD1. The clonotype was recovered from a man aged 35 to 55 who had been exposed to COVID-19. CDR3 sequence (DNA): TGTGCCAGCAGGGACGGGACAGTGATGAACACTGAAGCTTTCTTT. Translating it yields CASRDGTVMNTEAFF.